This TCR beta chain is drawn from a study of blood T cell repertoires in COVID-19. The V and J ends lost 7 bases and 0 bases respectively, with 9 bases between them. The CDR3 has 13 residues. The germline V gene has CDR1 ENHRY and CDR2 SYGVKD. The protocol was immunoSEQ multiplex PCR, while the TCRdb copy is restricted to in-frame clones and leaves out a portion. This table has some 240,000 clones, nearly 90% appearing once. The chain joins TRBV10-3 to TRBJ1-1; D is ambiguous. This sequence originates from a woman aged 60-75 years with COVID-19, enrolled during active disease. The specimen sequenced was peripheral blood. CDR3 DNA: TGTGCCATCACGACGACTATGAACACTGAAGCTTTCTTT. Its protein is CAITTTMNTEAFF.